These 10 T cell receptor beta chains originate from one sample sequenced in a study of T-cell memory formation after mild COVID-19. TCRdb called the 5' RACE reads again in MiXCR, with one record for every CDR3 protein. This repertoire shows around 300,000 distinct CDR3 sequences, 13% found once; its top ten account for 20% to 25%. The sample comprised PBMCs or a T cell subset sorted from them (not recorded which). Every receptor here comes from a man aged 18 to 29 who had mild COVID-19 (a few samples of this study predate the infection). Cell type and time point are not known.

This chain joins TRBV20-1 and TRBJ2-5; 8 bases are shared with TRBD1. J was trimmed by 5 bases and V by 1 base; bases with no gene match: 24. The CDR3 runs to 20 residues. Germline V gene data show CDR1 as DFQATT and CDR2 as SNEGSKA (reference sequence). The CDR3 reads CSARAWPGQVPHEGGETQYF. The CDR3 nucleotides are TGCAGTGCTAGAGCCTGGCCGGGACAGGTGCCCCACGAAGGTGGGGAGACCCAGTACTTC.

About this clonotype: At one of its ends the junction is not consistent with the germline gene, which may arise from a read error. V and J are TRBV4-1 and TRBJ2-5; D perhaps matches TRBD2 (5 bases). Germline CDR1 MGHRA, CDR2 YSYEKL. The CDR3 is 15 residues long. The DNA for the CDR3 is TGCGCCAGCAGCAAAGACGTCACGGGATGGGAGACCCAGTACTTC. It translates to CASSKDVTGWETQYF.

The CDR3 DNA reads as TGTGCCAGCGGGCAGGAGAGATGGGATACGCAGTATTTT. This gives the protein CASGQERWDTQYF. The chain joins TRBV2 to TRBJ2-3; the D is unclear. V lost 8 bases and J lost 6, with 15 bases in between. The CDR3 is made up of 13 amino acids. The germline V gene encodes CDR1 SNHLY and CDR2 FYNNEI. The full variable domain, with the rest looked up from reference TRBV2 and TRBJ2-3, is EPEVTQTPSHQVTQMGQEVILRCVPISNHLYFYWYRQILGQKVEFLVSFYNNEISEKSEIFDDQFSVERPDGSNFTLKIRSTKLEDSAMYFCASGQERWDTQYFGPGTRLTVL.

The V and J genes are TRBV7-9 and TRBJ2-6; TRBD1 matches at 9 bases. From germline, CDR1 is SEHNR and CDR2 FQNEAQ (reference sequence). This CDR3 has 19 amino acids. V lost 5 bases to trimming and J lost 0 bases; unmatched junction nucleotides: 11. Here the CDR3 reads CASSLWGGQGTSGANVLTF. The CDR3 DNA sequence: TGTGCCAGCAGCCTATGGGGGGGACAGGGCACCTCTGGGGCCAACGTCCTGACTTTC. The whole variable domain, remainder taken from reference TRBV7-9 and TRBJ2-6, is DTGVSQNPRHKITKRGQNVTFRCDPISEHNRLYWYRQTLGQGPEFLTYFQNEAQLEKSRLLSDRFSAERPKGSFSTLEIQRTEQGDSAMYLCASSLWGGQGTSGANVLTFGAGSRLTVL.

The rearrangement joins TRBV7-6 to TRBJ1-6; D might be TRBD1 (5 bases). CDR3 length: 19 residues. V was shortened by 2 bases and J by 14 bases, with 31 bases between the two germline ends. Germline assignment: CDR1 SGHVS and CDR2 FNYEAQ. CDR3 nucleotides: TGTGCCAGCAGCTTAATCCCCCCCCAGGGAAAAGAGTGGGCCTTCACCCTCCACTTT. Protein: CASSLIPPQGKEWAFTLHF.

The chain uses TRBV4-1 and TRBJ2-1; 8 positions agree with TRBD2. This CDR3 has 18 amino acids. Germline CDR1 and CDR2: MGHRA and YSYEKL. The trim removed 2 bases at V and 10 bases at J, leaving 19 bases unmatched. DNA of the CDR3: TGCGCCAGCAGCCAAAAAGCCCCCCTAGCGGGCGGCCCTTGGGAGCAGTTCTTC. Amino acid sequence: CASSQKAPLAGGPWEQFF.

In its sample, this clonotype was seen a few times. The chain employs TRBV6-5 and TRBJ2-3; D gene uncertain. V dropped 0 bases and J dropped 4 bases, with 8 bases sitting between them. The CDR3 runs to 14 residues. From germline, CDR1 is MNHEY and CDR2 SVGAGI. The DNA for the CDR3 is TGTGCCAGCAGTTACTCGGTCGGGCCAGATACGCAGTATTTT. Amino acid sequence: CASSYSVGPDTQYF.

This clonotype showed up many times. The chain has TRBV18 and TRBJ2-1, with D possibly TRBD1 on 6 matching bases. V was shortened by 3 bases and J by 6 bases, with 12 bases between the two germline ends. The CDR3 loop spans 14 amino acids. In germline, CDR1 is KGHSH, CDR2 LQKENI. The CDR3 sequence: CASSPDRSRNEQFF. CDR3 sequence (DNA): TGTGCCAGCTCACCCGACAGGAGTCGCAATGAGCAGTTCTTC.

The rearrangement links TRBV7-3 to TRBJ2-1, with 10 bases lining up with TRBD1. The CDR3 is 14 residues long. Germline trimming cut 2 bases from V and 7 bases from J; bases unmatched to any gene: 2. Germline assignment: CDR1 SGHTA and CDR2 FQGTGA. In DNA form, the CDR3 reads TGTGCCAGCAGCTTAGGACAGGGGGAAAATGAGCAGTTCTTC. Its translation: CASSLGQGENEQFF.

The CDR3 reads CASSQAGSRGNTIYF. In nucleotides, the CDR3 is TGTGCCAGCAGCCAAGCTGGATCTCGGGGAAACACCATATATTTT. The rearrangement uses TRBV3-1 and TRBJ1-3; D is unresolved. Germline lookup yields CDR1 LGHDT and CDR2 YNNKEL (reference sequence). There are 15 residues in the CDR3. Trimming shortened V by 1 base and J by 4 bases, and 11 bases separated the two germline ends.